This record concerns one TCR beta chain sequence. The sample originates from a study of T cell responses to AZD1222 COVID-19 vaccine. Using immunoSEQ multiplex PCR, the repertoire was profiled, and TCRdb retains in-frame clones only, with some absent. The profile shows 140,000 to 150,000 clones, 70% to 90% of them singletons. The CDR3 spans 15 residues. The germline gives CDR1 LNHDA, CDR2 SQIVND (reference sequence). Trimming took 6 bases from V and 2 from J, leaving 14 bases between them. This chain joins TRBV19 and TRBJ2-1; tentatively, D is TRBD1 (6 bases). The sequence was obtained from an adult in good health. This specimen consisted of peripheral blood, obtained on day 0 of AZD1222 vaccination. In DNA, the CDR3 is TGTGCCAGTAGGCTCGGTCAGGGGACCTACAATGAGCAGTTCTTC. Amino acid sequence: CASRLGQGTYNEQFF.